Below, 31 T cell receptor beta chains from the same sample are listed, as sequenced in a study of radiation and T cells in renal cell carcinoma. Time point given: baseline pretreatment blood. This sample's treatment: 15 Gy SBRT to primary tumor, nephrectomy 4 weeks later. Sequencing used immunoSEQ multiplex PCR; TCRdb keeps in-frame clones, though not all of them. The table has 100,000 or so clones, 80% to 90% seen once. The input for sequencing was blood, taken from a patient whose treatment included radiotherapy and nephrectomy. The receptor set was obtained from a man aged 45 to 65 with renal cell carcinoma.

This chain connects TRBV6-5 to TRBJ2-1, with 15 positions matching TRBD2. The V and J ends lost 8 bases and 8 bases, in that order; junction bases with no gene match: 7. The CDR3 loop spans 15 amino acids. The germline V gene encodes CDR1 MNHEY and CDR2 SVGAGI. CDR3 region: CASRKGTSGGYEQFF. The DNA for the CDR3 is TGTGCCAGCCGCAAAGGGACTAGCGGGGGGTATGAGCAGTTCTTC.

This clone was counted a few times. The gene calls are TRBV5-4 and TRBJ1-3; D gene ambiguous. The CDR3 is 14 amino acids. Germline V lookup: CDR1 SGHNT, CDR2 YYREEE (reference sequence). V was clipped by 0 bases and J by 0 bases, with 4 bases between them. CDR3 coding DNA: TGTGCCAGCAGCTTGGGAACCTCTGGAAACACCATATATTTT. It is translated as CASSLGTSGNTIYF.

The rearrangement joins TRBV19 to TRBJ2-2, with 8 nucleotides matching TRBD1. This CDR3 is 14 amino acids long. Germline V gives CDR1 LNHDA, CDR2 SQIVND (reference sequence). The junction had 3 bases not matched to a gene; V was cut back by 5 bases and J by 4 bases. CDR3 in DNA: TGTGCCAGTAGTGTACAGGGGGGCACCGGGGAGCTGTTTTTT. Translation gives CASSVQGGTGELFF.

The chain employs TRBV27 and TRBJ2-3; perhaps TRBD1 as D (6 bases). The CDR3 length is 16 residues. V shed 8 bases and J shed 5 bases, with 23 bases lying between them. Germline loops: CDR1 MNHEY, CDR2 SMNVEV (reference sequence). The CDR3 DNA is TGTGCCAGCCTCCCCCTTAGGCAGGGGAAGGTAGATACGCAGTATTTT. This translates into CASLPLRQGKVDTQYF.

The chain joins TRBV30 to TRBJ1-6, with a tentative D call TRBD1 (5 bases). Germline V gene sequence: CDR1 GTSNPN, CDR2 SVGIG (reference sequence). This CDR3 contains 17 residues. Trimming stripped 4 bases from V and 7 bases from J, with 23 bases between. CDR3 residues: CAWMGVRGSDPNSPLHF. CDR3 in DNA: TGTGCCTGGATGGGGGTGCGGGGGAGTGACCCCAATTCACCCCTCCACTTT.

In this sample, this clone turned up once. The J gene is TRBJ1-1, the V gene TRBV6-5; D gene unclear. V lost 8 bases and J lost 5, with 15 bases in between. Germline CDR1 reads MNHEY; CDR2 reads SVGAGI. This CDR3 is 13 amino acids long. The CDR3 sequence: CASLVIGGTEAFF. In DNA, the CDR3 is TGTGCCAGCTTGGTAATCGGTGGGACTGAAGCTTTCTTT.

The CDR3 coding sequence is TGTGCCAGCAGCTTAGACCCCCAGGGGGCGCGGGCTGAAGCTTTCTTT. Translating gives CASSLDPQGARAEAFF. The chain joins TRBV7-8 to TRBJ1-1, with TRBD1 matching over 8 bases. The CDR3 is made up of 16 amino acids. Trimming took 1 base from V and 6 from J; bases not matched to a gene: 10. Germline CDR1 SGHVS, CDR2 FQNEAQ.

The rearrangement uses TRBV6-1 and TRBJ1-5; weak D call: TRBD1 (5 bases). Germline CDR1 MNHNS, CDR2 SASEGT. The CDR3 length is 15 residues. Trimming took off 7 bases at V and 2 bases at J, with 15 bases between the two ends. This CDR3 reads CASTQGPLGNQPQHF. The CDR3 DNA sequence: TGTGCCAGCACCCAGGGTCCTCTAGGCAATCAGCCCCAGCATTTT.

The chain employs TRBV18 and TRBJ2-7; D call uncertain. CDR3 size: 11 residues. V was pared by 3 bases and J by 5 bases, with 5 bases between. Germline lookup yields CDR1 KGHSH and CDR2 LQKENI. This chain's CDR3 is CASSPANEQYF. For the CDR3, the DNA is TGTGCCAGCTCACCGGCTAACGAGCAGTACTTC.

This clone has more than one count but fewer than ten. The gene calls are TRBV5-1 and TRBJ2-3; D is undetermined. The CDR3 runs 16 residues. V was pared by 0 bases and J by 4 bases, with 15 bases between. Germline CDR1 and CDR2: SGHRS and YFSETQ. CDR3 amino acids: CASSLENPGSADTQYF. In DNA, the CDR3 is TGCGCCAGCAGCTTGGAGAACCCCGGTAGTGCAGATACGCAGTATTTT.

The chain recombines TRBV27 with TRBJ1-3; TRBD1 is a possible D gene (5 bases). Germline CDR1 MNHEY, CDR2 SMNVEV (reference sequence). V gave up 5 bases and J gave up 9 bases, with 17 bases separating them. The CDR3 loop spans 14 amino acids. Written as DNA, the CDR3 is TGTGCCAGCAGTGACTCCGGGACGGCGAGCACCATATATTTT. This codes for CASSDSGTASTIYF.

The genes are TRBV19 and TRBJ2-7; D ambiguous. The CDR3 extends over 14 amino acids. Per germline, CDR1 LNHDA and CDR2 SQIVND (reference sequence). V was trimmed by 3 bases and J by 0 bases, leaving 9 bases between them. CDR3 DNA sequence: TGTGCCAGTAGTATCGCGGCAAGCTCCTACGAGCAGTACTTC. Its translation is CASSIAASSYEQYF.

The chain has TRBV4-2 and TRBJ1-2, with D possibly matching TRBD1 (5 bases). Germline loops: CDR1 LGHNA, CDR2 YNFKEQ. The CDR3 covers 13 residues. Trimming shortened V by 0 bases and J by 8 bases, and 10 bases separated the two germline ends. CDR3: CASSQEMGVGYTF. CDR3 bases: TGTGCCAGCAGCCAAGAGATGGGGGTCGGCTACACCTTC.

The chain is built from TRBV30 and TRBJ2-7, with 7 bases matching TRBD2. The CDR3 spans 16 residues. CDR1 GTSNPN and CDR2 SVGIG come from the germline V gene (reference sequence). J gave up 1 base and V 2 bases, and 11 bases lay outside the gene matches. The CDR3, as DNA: TGTGCCTGGAGTAGGTGGGTCTCGGGGGGATCCTACGAGCAGTACTTC. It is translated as CAWSRWVSGGSYEQYF.

This CDR3 is CASSLGQGSNTGELFF. The CDR3 DNA is TGTGCCAGCAGCTTAGGGCAGGGGTCGAACACCGGGGAGCTGTTTTTT. V is TRBV7-6 and J is TRBJ2-2, with a tentative D call TRBD1 (6 bases). The CDR3 consists of 16 residues. V lost 1 base and J lost 0, with 9 bases in between. CDR1 is SGHVS and CDR2 is FNYEAQ in the germline V gene.

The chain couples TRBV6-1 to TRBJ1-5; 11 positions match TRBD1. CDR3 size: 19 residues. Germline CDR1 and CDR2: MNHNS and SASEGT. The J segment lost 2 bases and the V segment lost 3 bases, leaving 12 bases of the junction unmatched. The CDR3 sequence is CASSEYGTGGLIGNQPQHF. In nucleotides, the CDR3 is TGTGCCAGCAGTGAGTACGGGACAGGGGGTCTTATAGGCAATCAGCCCCAGCATTTT.

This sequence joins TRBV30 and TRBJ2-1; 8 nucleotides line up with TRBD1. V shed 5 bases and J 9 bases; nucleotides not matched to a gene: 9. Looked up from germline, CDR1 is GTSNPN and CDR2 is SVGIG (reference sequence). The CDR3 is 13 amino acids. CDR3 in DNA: TGTGCCTGGGAGGGGGCGGGACAGGTTGAGCAGTTCTTC. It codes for CAWEGAGQVEQFF.

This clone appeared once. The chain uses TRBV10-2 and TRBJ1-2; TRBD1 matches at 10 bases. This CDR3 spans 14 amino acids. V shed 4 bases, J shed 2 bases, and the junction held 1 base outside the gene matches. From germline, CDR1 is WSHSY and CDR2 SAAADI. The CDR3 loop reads CASSGQGANYGYTF. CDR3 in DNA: TGCGCCAGCAGTGGACAGGGGGCGAACTATGGCTACACCTTC.

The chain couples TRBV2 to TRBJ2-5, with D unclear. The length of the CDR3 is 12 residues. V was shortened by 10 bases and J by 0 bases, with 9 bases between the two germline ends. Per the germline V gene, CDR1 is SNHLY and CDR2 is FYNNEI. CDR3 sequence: CATSEYQETQYF. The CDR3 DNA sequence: TGTGCCACCTCTGAGTACCAAGAGACCCAGTACTTC.

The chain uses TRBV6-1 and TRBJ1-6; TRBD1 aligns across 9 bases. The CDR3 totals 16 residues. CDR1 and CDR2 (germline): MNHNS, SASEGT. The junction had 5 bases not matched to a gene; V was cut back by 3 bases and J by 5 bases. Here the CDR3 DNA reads TGTGCCAGCAGTGAGACCGGGACAGGGCATAATTCACCCCTCCACTTT. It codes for CASSETGTGHNSPLHF.

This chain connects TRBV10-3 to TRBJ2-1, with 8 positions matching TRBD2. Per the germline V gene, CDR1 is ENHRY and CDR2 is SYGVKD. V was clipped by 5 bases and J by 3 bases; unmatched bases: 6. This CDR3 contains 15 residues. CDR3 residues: CAISPGGEVYNEQFF. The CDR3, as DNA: TGTGCCATCAGTCCGGGAGGGGAGGTCTACAATGAGCAGTTCTTC.

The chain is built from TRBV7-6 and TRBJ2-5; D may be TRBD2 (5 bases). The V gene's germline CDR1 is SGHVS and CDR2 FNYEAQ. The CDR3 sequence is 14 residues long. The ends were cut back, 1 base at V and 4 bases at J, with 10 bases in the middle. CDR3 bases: TGTGCCAGCAGCTTAGGCGGGCAGTCAGAGACCCAGTACTTC. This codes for CASSLGGQSETQYF. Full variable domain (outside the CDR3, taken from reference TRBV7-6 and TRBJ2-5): GAGVSQSPRYKVTKRGQDVALRCDPISGHVSLYWYRQALGQGPEFLTYFNYEAQQDKSGLPNDRFSAERPEGSISTLTIQRTEQRDSAMYRCASSLGGQSETQYFGPGTRLLVL.

The DNA of the CDR3 is TGTGCCTGGAGTGTTAGTAATGAGCAGTTCTTC. This encodes CAWSVSNEQFF. The chain employs TRBV30 and TRBJ2-1; D is undetermined. The length of the CDR3 is 11 residues. Germline CDR1 is GTSNPN and CDR2 is SVGIG (reference sequence). Trimming took off 0 bases at V and 7 bases at J, with 4 bases between the two ends. Looking up the rest from reference TRBV30 and TRBJ2-1 gives the full variable domain: SQTIHQWPATLVQPVGSPLSLECTVEGTSNPNLYWYRQAAGRGLQLLFYSVGIGQISSEVPQNLSASRPQDRQFILSSKKLLLSDSGFYLCAWSVSNEQFFGPGTRLTVL.

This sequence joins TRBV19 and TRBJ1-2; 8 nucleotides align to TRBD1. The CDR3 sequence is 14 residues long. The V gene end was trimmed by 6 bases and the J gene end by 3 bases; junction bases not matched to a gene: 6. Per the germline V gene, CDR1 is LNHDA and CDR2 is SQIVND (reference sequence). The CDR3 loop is CASSVGQGYYGYTF. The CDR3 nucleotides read TGTGCCAGTAGCGTCGGACAGGGTTACTATGGCTACACCTTC.

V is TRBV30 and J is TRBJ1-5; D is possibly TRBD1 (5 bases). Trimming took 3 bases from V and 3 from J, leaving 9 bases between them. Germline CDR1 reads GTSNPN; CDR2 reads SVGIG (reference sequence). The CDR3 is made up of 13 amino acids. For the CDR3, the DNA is TGTGCCTGGAGGGGGCAGTCCAATCAGCCCCAGCATTTT. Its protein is CAWRGQSNQPQHF.

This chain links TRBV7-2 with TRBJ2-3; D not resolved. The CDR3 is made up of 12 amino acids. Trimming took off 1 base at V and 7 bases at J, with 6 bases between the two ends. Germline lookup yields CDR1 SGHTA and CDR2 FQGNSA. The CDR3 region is CASSLVLHTQYF. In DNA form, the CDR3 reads TGTGCCAGCAGCTTAGTTCTACATACGCAGTATTTT.

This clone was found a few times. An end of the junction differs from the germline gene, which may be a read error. DNA of the CDR3: TGTGCTAGCAGCTTAGATGCCGGGGAGCTGTTTTTT. Translated, it gives CASSLDAGELFF. J is TRBJ2-2 and V is TRBV7-7, with unresolved D. Germline V gene data show CDR1 as SSHAT and CDR2 as FNYEAQ (reference sequence). The CDR3 is made up of 12 amino acids.

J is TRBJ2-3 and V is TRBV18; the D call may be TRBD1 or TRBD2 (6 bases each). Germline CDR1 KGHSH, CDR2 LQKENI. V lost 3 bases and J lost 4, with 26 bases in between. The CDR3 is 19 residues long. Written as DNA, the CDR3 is TGTGCCAGCTCACCGGTGCAAGCAAGGGGGAGGAGTAGTCCAGATACGCAGTATTTT. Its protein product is CASSPVQARGRSSPDTQYF.

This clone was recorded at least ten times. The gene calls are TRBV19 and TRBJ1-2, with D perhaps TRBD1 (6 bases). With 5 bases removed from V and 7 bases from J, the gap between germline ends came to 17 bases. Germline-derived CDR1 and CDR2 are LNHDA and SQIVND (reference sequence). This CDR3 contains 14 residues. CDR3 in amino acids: CASSVSYRVGGYTF. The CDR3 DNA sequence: TGTGCCAGTAGTGTATCCTACAGGGTTGGTGGCTACACCTTC.

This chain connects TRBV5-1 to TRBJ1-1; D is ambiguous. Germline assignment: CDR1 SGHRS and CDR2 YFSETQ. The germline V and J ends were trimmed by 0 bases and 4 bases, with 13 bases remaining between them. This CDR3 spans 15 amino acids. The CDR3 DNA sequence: TGCGCCAGCAGCTTGGAGGGTTTCCAGAGCACTGAAGCTTTCTTT. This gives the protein CASSLEGFQSTEAFF.

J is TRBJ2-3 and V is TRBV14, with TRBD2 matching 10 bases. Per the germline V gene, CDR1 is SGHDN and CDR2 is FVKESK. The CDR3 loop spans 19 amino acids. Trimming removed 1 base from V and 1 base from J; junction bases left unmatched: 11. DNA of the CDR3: TGTGCCAGCAGCCAAGTCCTCCGGTTCGGGACTAGCGGCACAGATACGCAGTATTTT. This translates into CASSQVLRFGTSGTDTQYF.